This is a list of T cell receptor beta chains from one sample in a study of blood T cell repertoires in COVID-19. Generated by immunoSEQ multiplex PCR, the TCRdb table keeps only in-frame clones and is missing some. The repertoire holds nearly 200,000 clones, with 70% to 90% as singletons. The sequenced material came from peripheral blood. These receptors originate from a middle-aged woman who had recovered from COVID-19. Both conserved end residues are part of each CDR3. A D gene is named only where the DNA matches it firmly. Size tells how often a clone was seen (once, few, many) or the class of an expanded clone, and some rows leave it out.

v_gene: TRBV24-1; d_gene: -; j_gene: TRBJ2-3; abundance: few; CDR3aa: CATEGGITDTQYF; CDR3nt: TGTGCCACCGAGGGCGGGATCACAGATACGCAGTATTTT
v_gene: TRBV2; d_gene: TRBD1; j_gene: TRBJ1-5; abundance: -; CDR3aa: CASSFQGAGSNQPQHF; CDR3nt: TGTGCCAGCAGTTTCCAGGGGGCAGGGAGCAATCAGCCCCAGCATTTT
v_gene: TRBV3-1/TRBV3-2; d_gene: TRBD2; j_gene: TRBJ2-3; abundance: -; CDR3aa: CASSWTSGSTDTQYF; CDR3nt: TGTGCCAGCAGCTGGACTAGCGGGAGCACAGATACGCAGTATTTT
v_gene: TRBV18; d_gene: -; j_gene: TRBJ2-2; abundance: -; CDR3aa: CASSLGGTGELFF; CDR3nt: TGTGCCAGCTCGCTCGGGGGCACCGGGGAGCTGTTTTTT
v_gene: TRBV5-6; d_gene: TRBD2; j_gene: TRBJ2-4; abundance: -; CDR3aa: CASSFSLAGGQSKNIQYF; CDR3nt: TGTGCCAGCAGCTTCTCACTAGCGGGAGGGCAGTCCAAAAACATTCAGTACTTC
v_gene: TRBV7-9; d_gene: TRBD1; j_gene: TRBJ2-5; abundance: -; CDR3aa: CASSPTGNRQETQYF; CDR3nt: TGTGCCAGCAGCCCGACAGGGAATAGGCAAGAGACCCAGTACTTC
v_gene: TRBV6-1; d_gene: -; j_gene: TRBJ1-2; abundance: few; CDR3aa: CASSEVLTGFPIYGYTF; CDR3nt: TGTGCCAGCAGTGAAGTATTAACAGGCTTCCCGATCTATGGCTACACCTTC
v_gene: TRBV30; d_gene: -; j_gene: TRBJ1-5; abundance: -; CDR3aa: CAWSGQPANQPQHF; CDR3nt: TGTGCCTGGAGTGGACAGCCGGCAAATCAGCCCCAGCATTTT
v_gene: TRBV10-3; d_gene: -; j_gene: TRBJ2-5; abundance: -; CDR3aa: CAISVRQAEGTQYF; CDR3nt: TGTGCCATCAGTGTTAGACAGGCCGAGGGGACCCAGTACTTC
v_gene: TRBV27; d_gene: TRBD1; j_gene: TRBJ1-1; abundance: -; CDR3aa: CAIRQGVGTEAFF; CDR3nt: TGTGCCATAAGACAGGGAGTCGGGACTGAAGCTTTCTTT
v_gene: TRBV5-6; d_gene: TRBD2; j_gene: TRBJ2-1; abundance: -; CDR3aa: CASSDAGGFVYNEQFF; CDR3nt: TGTGCCAGCAGCGACGCGGGGGGCTTTGTTTACAATGAGCAGTTCTTC
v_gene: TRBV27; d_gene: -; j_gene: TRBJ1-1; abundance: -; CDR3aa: CASSSGSHTEAFF; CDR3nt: TGTGCCAGCAGTTCAGGCAGTCACACTGAAGCTTTCTTT
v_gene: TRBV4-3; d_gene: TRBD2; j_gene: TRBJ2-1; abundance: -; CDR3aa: CASSQDRAGDEQFF; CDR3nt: TGCGCCAGCAGCCAAGACAGGGCGGGGGATGAGCAGTTCTTC
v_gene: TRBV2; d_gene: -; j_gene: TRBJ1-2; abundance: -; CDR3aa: CASRDSSYGYTF; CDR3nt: TGTGCCAGCAGGGACAGTTCATATGGCTACACCTTC
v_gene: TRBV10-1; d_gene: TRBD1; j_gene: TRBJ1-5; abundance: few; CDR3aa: CASSVSRGPESNQPQHF; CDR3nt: TGCGCCAGCAGTGTGAGCAGGGGGCCCGAGAGCAATCAGCCCCAGCATTTT
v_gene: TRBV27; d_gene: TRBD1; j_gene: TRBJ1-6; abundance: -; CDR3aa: CASSFRQGNPPLHF; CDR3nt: TGTGCCAGCAGTTTTCGACAGGGTAATCCACCCCTCCACTTT
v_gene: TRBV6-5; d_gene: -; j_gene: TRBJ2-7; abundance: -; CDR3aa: CASSYSGASPYEQYF; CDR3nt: TGTGCCAGCAGTTACTCGGGGGCTTCTCCTTACGAGCAGTACTTC
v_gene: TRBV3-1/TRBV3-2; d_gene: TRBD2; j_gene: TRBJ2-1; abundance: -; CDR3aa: CASSQESREAFNEQFF; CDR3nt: TGTGCCAGCAGCCAAGAGAGTCGGGAGGCGTTCAATGAGCAGTTCTTC
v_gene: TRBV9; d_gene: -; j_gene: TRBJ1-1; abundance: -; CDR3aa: CASSVEAYSPLNTEAFF; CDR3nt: TGTGCCAGCAGCGTAGAGGCATACAGCCCCTTGAACACTGAAGCTTTCTTT
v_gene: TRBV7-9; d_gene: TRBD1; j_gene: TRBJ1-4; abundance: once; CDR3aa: CASSLGQGATNEKLFF; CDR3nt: TGTGCCAGCAGCTTAGGACAGGGGGCAACTAATGAAAAACTGTTTTTT
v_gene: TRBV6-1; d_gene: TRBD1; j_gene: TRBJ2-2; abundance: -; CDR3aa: CASSEFLPRDSLTGELFF; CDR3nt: TGTGCCAGCAGTGAATTTCTCCCCCGGGACAGCTTGACCGGGGAGCTGTTTTTT
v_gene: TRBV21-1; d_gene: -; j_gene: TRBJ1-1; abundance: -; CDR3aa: CASGEQGSSAEAFF; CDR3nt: TGTGCCAGCGGGGAACAGGGGTCGTCGGCTGAAGCTTTCTTT
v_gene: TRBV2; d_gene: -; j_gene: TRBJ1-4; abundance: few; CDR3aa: CASSARGYNEKLFF; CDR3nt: TGTGCCAGCAGTGCCCGGGGTTATAATGAAAAACTGTTTTTT
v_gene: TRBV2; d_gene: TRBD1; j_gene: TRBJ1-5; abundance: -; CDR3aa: CASSAQGVSNQPQHF; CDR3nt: TGTGCCAGCAGTGCACAGGGGGTTAGCAATCAGCCCCAGCATTTT
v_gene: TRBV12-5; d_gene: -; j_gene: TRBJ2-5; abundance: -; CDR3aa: CASGLGQSSQETQYF; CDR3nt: TGTGCTAGTGGTTTGGGACAGTCAAGCCAAGAGACCCAGTACTTC
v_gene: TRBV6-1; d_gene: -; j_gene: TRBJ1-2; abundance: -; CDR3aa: CASSEAEERYGYTF; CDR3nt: TGTGCCAGCAGTGAAGCCGAAGAGCGCTATGGCTACACCTTC
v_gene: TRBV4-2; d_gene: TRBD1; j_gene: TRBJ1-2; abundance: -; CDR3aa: CASSRQTGLVGYTF; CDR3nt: TGTGCCAGCAGCCGGCAGACAGGGTTGGTTGGCTACACCTTC
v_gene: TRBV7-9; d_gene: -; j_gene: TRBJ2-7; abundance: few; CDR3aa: CASSLAYGSHEQYF; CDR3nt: TGTGCCAGCAGCTTAGCCTACGGGTCCCACGAGCAGTACTTC
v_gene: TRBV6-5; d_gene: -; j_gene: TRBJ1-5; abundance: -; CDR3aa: CASRMAGGNQPQHF; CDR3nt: TGTGCCAGCAGAATGGCAGGGGGCAATCAGCCCCAGCATTTT
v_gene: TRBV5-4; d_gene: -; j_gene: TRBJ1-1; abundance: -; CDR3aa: CASSLGQRNTEAFF; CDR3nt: TGTGCCAGCAGCTTGGGACAGCGGAACACTGAAGCTTTCTTT
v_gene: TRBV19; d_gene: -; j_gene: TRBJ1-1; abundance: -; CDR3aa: CASSSWGGGRTEAFF; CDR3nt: TGTGCCAGTAGCTCCTGGGGTGGGGGGAGGACTGAAGCTTTCTTT
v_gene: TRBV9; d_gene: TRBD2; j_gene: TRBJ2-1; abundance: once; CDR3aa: CASSVASGVIGNEQFF; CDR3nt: TGTGCCAGCAGCGTAGCTAGCGGGGTGATAGGGAATGAGCAGTTCTTC
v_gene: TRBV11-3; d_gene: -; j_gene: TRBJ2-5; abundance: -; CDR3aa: CASSRGPDGGETQYF; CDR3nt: TGTGCCAGCAGTAGGGGCCCGGATGGTGGAGAGACCCAGTACTTC
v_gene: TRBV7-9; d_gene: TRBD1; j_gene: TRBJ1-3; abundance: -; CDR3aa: CASSEDRASGNTIYF; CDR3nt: TGTGCCAGCAGCGAGGACAGGGCCTCTGGAAACACCATATATTTT
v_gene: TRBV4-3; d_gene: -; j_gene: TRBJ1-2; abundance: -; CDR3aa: CASSQEKGLYGYTF; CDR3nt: TGCGCCAGCAGCCAAGAAAAGGGACTCTATGGCTACACCTTC
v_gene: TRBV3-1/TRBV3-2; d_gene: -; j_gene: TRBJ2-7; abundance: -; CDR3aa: CASSHWAATHSYEQYF; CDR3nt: TGTGCCAGCAGCCATTGGGCAGCCACACACTCCTACGAGCAGTACTTC
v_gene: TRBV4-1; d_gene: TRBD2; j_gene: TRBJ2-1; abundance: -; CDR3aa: CASSQDQALAGLAVYNEQFF; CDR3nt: TGCGCCAGCAGCCAAGATCAAGCTCTTGCGGGACTAGCGGTATACAATGAGCAGTTCTTC
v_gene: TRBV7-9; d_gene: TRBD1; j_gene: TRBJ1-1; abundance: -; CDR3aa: CASSLRDRVDSEAFF; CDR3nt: TGTGCCAGCAGCTTAAGGGACAGGGTCGATTCTGAAGCTTTCTTT
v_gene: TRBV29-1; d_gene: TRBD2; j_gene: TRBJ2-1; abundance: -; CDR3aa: CSVDNGLGLAGGNEQFF; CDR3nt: TGCAGCGTTGACAACGGCTTAGGACTAGCGGGAGGCAATGAGCAGTTCTTC
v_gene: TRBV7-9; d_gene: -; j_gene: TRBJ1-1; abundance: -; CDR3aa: CASSLALLNTEAFF; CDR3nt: TGTGCCAGCAGCTTAGCGCTATTGAACACTGAAGCTTTCTTT
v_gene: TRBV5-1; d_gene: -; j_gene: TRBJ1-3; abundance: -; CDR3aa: CASSSRARSGNTIYF; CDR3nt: TGCGCCAGCAGCTCGAGGGCTCGCTCTGGAAACACCATATATTTT
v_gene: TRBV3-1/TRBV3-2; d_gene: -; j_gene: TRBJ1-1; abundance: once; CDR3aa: CASSQDLGSSWGVGGTEAFF; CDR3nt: TGTGCCAGCAGCCAAGATCTGGGGTCTTCTTGGGGCGTCGGGGGCACTGAAGCTTTCTTT
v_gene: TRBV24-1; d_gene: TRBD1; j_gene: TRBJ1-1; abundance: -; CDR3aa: CATSDRQGSGAFF; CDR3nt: TGTGCCACCAGTGACCGACAGGGGAGCGGGGCTTTCTTT
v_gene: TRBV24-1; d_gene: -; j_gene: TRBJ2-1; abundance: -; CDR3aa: CATSDFQNSKQFF; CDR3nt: TGTGCCACCAGTGATTTTCAGAACAGCAAGCAGTTCTTC
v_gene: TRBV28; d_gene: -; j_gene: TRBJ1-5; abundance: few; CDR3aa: CASSLSYTGYGNQPQHF; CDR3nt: TGTGCCAGCAGTTTATCCTATACAGGGTATGGCAATCAGCCCCAGCATTTT
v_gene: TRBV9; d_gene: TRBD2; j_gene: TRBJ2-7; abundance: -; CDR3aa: CASSLGTSGAYEQYF; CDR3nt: TGTGCCAGCAGCCTCGGGACTAGCGGAGCCTACGAGCAGTACTTC
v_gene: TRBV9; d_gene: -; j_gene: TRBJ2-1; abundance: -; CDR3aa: CASSEDSWSYNEQFF; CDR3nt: TGTGCCAGCAGCGAGGACAGTTGGTCCTACAATGAGCAGTTCTTC
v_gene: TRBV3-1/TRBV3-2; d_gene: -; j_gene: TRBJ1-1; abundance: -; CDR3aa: CASSLTANTEAFF; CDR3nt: TGTGCCAGCAGCCTGACAGCGAACACTGAAGCTTTCTTT
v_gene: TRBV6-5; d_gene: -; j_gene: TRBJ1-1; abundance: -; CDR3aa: CASSYTQGLSGTEAFF; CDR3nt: TGTGCCAGCAGTTACACACAGGGTTTATCGGGCACTGAAGCTTTCTTT
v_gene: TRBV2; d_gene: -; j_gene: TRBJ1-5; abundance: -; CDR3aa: CASSESTGYHQPQHF; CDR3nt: TGTGCCAGCAGTGAGTCTACAGGGTATCATCAGCCCCAGCATTTT
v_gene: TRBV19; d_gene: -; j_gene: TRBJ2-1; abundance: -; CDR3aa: CASRATEGRVGEQFF; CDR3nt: TGTGCCAGCAGGGCCACGGAGGGGCGGGTTGGGGAGCAGTTCTTC
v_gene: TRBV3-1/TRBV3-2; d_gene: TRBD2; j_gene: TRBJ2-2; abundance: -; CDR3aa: CASSLALAGVGTGELFF; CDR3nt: TGTGCCAGCAGCCTAGCACTCGCGGGAGTGGGAACCGGGGAGCTGTTTTTT
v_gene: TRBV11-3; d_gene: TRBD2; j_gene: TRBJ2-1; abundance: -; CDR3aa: CASSSRLAHEQFF; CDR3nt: TGTGCCAGCAGCTCCAGACTAGCCCATGAGCAGTTCTTC